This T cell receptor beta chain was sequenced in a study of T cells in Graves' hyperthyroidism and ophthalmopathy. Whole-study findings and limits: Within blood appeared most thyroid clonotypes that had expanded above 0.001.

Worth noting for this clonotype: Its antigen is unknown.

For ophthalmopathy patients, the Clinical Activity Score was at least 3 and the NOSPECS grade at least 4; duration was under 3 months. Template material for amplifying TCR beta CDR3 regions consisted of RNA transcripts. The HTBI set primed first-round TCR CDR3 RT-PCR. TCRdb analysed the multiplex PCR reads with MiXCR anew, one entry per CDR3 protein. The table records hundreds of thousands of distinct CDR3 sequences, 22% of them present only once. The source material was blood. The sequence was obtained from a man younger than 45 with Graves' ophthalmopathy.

The CDR3 DNA sequence: TGTGCCAGCAGCTTACGGACTAGCGGGGTCCAAGAGACCCAGTACTTC. The encoded protein is CASSLRTSGVQETQYF. The rearrangement joins TRBV13 to TRBJ2-5; 12 positions match TRBD2. This CDR3 is 16 amino acids long. The germline V gene encodes CDR1 PRHDT and CDR2 FYEKMQ (reference sequence). Trimming at V came to 2 bases and at J to 1 base, leaving 2 bases not matched to a gene.